The clone carrying this T cell receptor beta chain appeared a single time. CDR1 is SGHKS, CDR2 YYEKEE, per germline (reference sequence). The CDR3 is made up of 16 amino acids. Trimming removed 0 bases from V and 6 bases from J; junction bases left unmatched: 9. Per the study methods: How many nucleated cells were present was estimated from reference gene primer amplification. Repertoires were generated with immunoSEQ multiplex PCR, while TCRdb's copy carries only in-frame clones and drops some. The V and J calls and clone size are taken from that table; D and trimming were inferred from the DNA. The sample holds around 82,000 clones; 86% are singletons and the top ten take around 6%. The sample is drawn from a study of blood T cell repertoires in COVID-19. About the study: COVID-19 samples, acute and convalescent, were from the United States, Italy and Spain.

The chain carries TRBV5-5 and TRBJ1-2; TRBD1 aligns across 9 bases. The source material was peripheral blood. The sequence came from a man aged 80 or over with COVID-19, enrolled during active disease. The CDR3 DNA reads TGTGCCAGCAGCTTGGTACCGGGACAGGGTAGTGATGGCTACACCTTC. It codes for CASSLVPGQGSDGYTF.